This T cell receptor (beta chain) was found in a study of beta chain features in type 1 diabetes. Broader study findings: Over-representation of high TCR-expressing cells was a possible consequence of cDNA sequencing. Sampled from patients, naive, central memory and Treg TCRB repertoires appeared more similar than those sampled from healthy donors.

Concerning this clone: What it binds is not known. Other DNA sequences in this sample translate to the same CDR3.

Sorting that relied on CD45RO/CCR7/CD25/CD127/CD95/CD27 yielded CD4+ naive, central memory, regulatory and stem cell-like memory cells. Without exception, sorted populations had purity beyond 95%. Every isolated RNA sample was fully reverse transcribed, so sequencing captured expressed TCRB transcripts. The table came from immunoSEQ multiplex PCR; TCRdb's copy has only in-frame clones and leaves some out. The sample holds hundreds of thousands of clones, under 70% seen once. This CDR3 region has 12 residues. The J segment lost 3 bases and the V segment lost 4 bases, leaving 2 bases of the junction unmatched. CDR1 and CDR2 (germline): SQVTM, ANQGSEA.

This rearrangement joins TRBV29-1 to TRBJ1-2; 7 nucleotides match TRBD1. The sequencing sample was made of naive CD4+ T cells from blood. This TCR came from a young man in good health. CDR3 protein: CSVVGTDYGYTF. In nucleotides, the CDR3 is TGCAGCGTTGTGGGGACAGACTATGGCTACACCTTC. The variable domain in full, with the rest retrieved from reference TRBV29-1 and TRBJ1-2, is SAVISQKPSRDICQRGTSLTIQCQVDSQVTMMFWYRQQPGQSLTLIATANQGSEATYESGFVIDKFPISRPNLTFSTLTVSNMSPEDSSIYLCSVVGTDYGYTFGSGTRLTVV.